This T cell receptor (beta chain) was sequenced in a study of CD8+ T cells in alopecia areata. Comments on this clone: The antigen remains undetermined.

Treatment: oral pan-JAK inhibitor, 5-10 mg twice daily. Study results and caveats: Both scalp clonality and the expanded CD8+ clones among the top 100 showed a significant decrease with tofacitinib.

Germline-derived CDR1 and CDR2 are SQVTM and ANQGSEA. The CDR3 is 13 residues long. V was cut by 6 bases and J by 2 bases, with 12 bases left in between. Extracted RNA was reverse transcribed, and the resulting cDNA served as sequencing template. Sequencing was performed with immunoSEQ multiplex PCR; in TCRdb, only in-frame clones are kept and a portion is missing. Of approximately 200,000 clones in the sample, 45% to 75% were seen once. This specimen was CD4+ T cells sorted from blood, taken at week 4, from a patient treated with tofacitinib. The TCR sequence derives from a human donor with alopecia areata. V is TRBV29-1 and J is TRBJ2-3; D tentatively fits TRBD1 or TRBD2 (5 bases each). This chain's CDR3 is CSVRDLVTDTQYF. The CDR3 DNA is TGCAGCGTACGGGACCTCGTCACAGATACGCAGTATTTT.